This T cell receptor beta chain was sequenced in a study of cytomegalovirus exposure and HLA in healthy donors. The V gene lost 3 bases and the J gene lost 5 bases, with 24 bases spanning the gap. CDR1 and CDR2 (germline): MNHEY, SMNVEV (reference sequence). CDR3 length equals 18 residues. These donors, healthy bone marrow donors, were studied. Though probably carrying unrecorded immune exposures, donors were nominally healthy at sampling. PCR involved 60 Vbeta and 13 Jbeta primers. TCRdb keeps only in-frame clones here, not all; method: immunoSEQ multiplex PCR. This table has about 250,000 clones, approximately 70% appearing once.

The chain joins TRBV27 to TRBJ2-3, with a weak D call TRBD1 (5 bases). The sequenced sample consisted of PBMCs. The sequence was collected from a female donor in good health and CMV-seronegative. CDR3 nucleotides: TGTGCCAGCAGTTTGGTCTCAGGGCAGTTAATTAGGGGAGATACGCAGTATTTT. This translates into CASSLVSGQLIRGDTQYF.